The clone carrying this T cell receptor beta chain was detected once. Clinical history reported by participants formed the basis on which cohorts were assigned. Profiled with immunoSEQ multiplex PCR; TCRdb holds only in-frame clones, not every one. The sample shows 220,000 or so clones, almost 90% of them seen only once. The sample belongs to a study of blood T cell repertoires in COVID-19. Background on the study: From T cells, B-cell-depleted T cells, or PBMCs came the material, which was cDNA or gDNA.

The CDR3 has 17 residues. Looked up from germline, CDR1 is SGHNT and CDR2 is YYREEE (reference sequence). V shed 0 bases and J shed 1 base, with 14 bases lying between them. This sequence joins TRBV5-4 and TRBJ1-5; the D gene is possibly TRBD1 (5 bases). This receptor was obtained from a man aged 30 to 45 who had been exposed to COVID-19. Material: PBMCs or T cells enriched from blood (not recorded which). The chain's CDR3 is CASSLGPRVGSNQPQHF. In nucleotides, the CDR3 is TGTGCCAGCAGCTTGGGTCCCAGGGTAGGCAGCAATCAGCCCCAGCATTTT.